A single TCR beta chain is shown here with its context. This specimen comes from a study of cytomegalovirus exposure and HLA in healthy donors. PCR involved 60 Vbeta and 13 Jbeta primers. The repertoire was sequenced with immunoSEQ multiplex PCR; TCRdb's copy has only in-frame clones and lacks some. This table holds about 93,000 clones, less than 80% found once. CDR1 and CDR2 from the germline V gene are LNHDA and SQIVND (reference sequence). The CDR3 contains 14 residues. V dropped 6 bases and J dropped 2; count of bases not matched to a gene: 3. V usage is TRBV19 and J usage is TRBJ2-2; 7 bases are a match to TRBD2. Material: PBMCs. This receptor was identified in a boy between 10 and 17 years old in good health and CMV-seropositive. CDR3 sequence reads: CASRGLLNTGELFF. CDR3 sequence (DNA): TGTGCCAGTAGGGGACTACTCAACACCGGGGAGCTGTTTTTT.